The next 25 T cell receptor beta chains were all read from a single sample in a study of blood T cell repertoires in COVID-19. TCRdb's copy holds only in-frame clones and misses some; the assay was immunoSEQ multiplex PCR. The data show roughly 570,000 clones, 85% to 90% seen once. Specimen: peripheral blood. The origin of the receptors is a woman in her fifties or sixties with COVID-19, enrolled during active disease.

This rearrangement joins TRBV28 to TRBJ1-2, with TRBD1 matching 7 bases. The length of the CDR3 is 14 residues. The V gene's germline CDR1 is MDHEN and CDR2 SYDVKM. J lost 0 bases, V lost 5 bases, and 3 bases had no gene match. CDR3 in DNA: TGTGCCAGCAGTCCGGGACAGCCTAACTATGGCTACACCTTC. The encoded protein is CASSPGQPNYGYTF.

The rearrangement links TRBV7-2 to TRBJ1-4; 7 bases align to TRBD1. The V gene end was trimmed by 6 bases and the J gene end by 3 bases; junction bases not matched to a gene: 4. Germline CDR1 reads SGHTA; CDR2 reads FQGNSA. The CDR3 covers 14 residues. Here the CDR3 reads CASSPGQSNEKLFF. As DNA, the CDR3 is TGTGCCAGCAGTCCGGGACAGTCTAATGAAAAACTGTTTTTT.

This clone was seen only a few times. CDR3 region: CSVGAGNSNQPQHF. CDR3 nucleotides: TGCAGCGTTGGGGCGGGAAATAGCAATCAGCCCCAGCATTTT. The chain combines TRBV29-1 with TRBJ1-5; D is undetermined. The CDR3 sequence is 14 residues long. Trimming stripped 4 bases from V and 0 bases from J, with 10 bases between. Per the germline V gene, CDR1 is SQVTM and CDR2 is ANQGSEA.

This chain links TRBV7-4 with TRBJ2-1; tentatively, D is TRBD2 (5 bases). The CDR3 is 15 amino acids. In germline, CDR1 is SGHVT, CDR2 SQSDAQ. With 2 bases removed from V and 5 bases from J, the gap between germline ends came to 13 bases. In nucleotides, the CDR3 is TGTGCCAGCAGCTTACGTCTAGCTATCGACAATGAGCAGTTCTTC. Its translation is CASSLRLAIDNEQFF. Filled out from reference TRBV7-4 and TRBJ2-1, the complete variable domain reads GAGVSQSPRYKVAKRGRDVALRCDSISGHVTLYWYRQTLGQGSEVLTYSQSDAQRDKSGRPSGRFSAERPERSVSTLKIQRTEQGDSAVYLCASSLRLAIDNEQFFGPGTRLTVL.

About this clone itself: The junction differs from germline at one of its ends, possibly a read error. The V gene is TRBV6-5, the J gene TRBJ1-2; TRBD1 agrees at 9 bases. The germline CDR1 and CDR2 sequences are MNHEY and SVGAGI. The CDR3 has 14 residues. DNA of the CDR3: TGTGCCAGCAGTGACTCGTGGACAGGGGTTGACTACACCTTC. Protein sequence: CASSDSWTGVDYTF.

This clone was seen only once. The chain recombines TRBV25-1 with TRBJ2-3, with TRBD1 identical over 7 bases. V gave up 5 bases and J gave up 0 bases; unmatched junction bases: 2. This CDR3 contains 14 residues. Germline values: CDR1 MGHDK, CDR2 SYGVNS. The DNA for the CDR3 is TGTGCCAGCAGTAGGGGGCGCAGCACAGATACGCAGTATTTT. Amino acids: CASSRGRSTDTQYF.

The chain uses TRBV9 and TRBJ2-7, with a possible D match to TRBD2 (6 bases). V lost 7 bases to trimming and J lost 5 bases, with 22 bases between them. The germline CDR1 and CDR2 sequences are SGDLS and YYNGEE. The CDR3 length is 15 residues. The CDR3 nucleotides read TGTGCCAGCGGGGGAGGAGGGGTACTTCAGAACGAGCAGTACTTC. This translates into CASGGGGVLQNEQYF.

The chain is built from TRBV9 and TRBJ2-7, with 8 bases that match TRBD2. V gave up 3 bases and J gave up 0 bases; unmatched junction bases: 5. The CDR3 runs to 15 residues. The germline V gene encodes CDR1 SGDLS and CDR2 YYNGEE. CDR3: CASSAGGASSYEQYF. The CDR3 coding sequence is TGTGCCAGCAGCGCCGGGGGGGCTAGCTCCTACGAGCAGTACTTC.

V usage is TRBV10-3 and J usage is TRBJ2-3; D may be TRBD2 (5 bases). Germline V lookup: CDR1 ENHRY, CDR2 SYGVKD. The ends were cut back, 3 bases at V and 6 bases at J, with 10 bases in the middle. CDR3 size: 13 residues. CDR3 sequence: CAISDGGWDTQYF. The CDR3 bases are TGTGCCATCAGTGATGGAGGTTGGGATACGCAGTATTTT.

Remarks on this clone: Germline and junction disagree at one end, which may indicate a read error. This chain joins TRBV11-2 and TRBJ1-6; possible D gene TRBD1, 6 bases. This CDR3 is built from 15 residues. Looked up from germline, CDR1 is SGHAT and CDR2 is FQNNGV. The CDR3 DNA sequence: TGTGCCAGCAGCATAGATCAGGGGTGGAATTCACCCCTCCACTTT. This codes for CASSIDQGWNSPLHF.

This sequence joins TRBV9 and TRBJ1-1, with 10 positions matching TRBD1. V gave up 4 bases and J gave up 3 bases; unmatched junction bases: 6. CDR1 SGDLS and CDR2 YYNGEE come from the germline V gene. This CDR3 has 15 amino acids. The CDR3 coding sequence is TGTGCCAGCAGCACCCTAGGGACAGGGGACACTGAAGCTTTCTTT. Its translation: CASSTLGTGDTEAFF. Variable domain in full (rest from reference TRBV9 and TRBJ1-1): DSGVTQTPKHLITATGQRVTLRCSPRSGDLSVYWYQQSLDQGLQFLIQYYNGEERAKGNILERFSAQQFPDLHSELNLSSLELGDSALYFCASSTLGTGDTEAFFGQGTRLTVV.

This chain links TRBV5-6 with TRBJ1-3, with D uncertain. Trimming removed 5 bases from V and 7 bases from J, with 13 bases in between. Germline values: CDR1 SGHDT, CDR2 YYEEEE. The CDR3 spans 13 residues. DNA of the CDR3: TGTGCCAGCAGTTCCTGGTCCGAGAACACCATATATTTT. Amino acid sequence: CASSSWSENTIYF. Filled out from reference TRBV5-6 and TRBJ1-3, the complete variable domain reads DAGVTQSPTHLIKTRGQQVTLRCSPKSGHDTVSWYQQALGQGPQFIFQYYEEEERQRGNFPDRFSGHQFPNYSSELNVNALLLGDSALYLCASSSWSENTIYFGEGSWLTVV.

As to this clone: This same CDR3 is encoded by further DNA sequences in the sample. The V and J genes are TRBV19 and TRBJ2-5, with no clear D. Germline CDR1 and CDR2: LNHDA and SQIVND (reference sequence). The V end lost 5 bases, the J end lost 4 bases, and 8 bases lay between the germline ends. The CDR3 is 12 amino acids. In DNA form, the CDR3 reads TGTGCCAGTAGTTCTCGAGGAGAGACCCAGTACTTC. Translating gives CASSSRGETQYF. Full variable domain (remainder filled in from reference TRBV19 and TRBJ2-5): DGGITQSPKYLFRKEGQNVTLSCEQNLNHDAMYWYRQDPGQGLRLIYYSQIVNDFQKGDIAEGYSVSREKKESFPLTVTSAQKNPTAFYLCASSSRGETQYFGPGTRLLVL.

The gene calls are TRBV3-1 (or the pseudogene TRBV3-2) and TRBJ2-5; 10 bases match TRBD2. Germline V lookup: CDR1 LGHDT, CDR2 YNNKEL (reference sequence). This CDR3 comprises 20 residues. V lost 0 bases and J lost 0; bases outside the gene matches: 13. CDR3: CASSQDPPSGGLLYQETQYF. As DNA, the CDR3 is TGTGCCAGCAGCCAAGATCCCCCTAGCGGGGGCCTCCTGTACCAAGAGACCCAGTACTTC.

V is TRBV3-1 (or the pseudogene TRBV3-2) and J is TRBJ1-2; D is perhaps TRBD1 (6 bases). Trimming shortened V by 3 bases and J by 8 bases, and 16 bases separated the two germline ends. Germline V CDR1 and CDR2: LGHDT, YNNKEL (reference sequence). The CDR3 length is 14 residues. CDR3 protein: CASSHGRGSGGYTF. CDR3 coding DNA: TGTGCCAGCAGCCACGGCAGGGGTTCAGGAGGCTACACCTTC.

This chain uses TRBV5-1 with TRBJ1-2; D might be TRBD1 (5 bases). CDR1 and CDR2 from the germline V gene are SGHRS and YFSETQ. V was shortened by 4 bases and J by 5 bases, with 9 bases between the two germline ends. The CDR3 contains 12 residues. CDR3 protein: CASSAGGYGYTF. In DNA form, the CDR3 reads TGCGCCAGCAGCGCCGGGGGGTATGGCTACACCTTC.

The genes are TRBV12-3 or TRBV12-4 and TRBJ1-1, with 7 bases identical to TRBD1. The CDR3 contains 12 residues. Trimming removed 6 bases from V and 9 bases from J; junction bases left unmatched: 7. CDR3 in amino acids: CASSPDRFKAFF. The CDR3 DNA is TGTGCCAGCAGCCCGGACAGGTTTAAAGCTTTCTTT.

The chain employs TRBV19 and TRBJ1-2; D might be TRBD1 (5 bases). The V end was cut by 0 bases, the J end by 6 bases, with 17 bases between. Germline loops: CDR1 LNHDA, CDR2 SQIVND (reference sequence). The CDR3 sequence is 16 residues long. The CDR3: CASSIDRGTVVNGYTF. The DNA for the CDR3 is TGTGCCAGTAGTATAGATCGGGGGACGGTGGTAAATGGCTACACCTTC.

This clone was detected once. This chain's CDR3 is CASSLATGGNTEAFF. For the CDR3, the DNA is TGTGCCAGCAGCTTAGCGACAGGGGGTAACACTGAAGCTTTCTTT. J is TRBJ1-1 and V is TRBV7-2; 9 bases map to TRBD1. After removal of 0 bases from V and 2 bases from J, the junction contained 1 base not matched to a gene. The CDR3 spans 15 residues. Germline CDR1 is SGHTA and CDR2 is FQGNSA.

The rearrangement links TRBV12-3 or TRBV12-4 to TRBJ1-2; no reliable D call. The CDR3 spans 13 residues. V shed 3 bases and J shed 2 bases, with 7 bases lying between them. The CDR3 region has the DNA TGTGCCAGCAGTTTCGGGAGAAACTATGGCTACACCTTC. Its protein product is CASSFGRNYGYTF.

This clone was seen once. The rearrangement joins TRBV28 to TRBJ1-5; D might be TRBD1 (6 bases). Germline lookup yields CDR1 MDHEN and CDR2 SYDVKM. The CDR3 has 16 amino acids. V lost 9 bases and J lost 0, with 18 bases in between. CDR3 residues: CARGGGHQYSNQPQHF. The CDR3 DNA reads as TGTGCCAGGGGCGGGGGACATCAATATAGCAATCAGCCCCAGCATTTT.

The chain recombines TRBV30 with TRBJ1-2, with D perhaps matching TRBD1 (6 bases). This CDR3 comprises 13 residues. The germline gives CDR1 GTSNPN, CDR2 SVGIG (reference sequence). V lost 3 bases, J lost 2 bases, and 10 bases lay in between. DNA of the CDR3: TGTGCCTGGAGCTGGGGGCAGAACTATGGCTACACCTTC. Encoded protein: CAWSWGQNYGYTF. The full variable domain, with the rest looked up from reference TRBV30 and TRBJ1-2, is SQTIHQWPATLVQPVGSPLSLECTVEGTSNPNLYWYRQAAGRGLQLLFYSVGIGQISSEVPQNLSASRPQDRQFILSSKKLLLSDSGFYLCAWSWGQNYGYTFGSGTRLTVV.

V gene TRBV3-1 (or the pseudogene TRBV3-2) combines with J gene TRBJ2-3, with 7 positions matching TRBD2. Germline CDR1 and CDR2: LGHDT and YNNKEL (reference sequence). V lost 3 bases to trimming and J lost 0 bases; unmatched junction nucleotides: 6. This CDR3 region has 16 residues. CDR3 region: CASSQGSGFSTDTQYF. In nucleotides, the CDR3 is TGTGCCAGCAGCCAGGGTAGCGGGTTTAGCACAGATACGCAGTATTTT.

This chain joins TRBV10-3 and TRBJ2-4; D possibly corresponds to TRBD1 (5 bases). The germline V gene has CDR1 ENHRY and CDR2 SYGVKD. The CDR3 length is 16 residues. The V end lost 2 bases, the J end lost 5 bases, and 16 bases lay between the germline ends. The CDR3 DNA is TGTGCCATCAGTGAGCCCACGTCAGGGTCGGAAAACATTCAGTACTTC. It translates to CAISEPTSGSENIQYF.

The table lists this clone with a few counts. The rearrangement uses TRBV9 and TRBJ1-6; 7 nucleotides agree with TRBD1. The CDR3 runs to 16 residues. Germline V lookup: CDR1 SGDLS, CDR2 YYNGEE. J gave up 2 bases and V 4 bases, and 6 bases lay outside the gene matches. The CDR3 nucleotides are TGTGCCAGCAGCCCCTACGACAGGGCCTATAATTCACCCCTCCACTTT. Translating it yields CASSPYDRAYNSPLHF.